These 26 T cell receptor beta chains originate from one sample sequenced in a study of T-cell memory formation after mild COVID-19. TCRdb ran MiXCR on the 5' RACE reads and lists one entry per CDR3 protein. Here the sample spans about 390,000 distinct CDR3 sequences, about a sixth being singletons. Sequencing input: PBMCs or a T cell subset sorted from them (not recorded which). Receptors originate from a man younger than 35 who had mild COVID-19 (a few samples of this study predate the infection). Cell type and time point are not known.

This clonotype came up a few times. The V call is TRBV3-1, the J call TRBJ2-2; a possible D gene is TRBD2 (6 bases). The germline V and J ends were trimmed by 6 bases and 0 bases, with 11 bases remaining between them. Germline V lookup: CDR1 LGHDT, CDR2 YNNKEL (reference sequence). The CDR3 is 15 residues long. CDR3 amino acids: CASRRSSANTGELFF. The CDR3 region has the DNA TGTGCCAGCAGACGATCTAGCGCGAACACCGGGGAGCTGTTTTTT.

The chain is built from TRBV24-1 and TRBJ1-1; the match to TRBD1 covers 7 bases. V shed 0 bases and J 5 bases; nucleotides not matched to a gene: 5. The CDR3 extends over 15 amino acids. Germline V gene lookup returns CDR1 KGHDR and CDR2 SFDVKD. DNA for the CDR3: TGTGCCACCAGTGATTTGAGGGGGCGCGAGACTGAAGCTTTCTTT. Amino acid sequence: CATSDLRGRETEAFF.

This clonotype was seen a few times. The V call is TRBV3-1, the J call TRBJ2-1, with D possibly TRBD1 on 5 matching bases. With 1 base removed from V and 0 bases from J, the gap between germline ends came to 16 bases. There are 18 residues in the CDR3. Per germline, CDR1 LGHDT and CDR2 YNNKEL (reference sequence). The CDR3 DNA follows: TGTGCCAGCAGCCAAGGCTATCCGACAGCTACCTCCTACAATGAGCAGTTCTTC. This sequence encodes CASSQGYPTATSYNEQFF.

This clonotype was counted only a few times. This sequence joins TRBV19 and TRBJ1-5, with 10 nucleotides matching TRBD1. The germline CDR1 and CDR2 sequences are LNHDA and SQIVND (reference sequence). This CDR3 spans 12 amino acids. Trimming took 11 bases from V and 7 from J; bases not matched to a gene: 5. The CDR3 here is CAGGQGWQPQHF. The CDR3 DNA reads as TGTGCCGGGGGACAGGGGTGGCAGCCCCAGCATTTT.

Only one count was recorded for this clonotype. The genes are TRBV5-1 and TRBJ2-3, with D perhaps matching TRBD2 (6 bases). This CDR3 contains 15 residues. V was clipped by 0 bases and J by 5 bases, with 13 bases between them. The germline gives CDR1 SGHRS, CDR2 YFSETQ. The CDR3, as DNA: TGCGCCAGCAGCTTGGCGCAGCCGGGGGTAGATACGCAGTATTTT. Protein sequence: CASSLAQPGVDTQYF.

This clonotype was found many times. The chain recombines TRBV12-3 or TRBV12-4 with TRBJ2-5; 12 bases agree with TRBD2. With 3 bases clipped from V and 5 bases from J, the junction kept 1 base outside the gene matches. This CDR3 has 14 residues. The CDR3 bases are TGTGCCAGCAGTTTCGGACTAGCGGGGGAGACCCAGTACTTC. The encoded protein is CASSFGLAGETQYF.

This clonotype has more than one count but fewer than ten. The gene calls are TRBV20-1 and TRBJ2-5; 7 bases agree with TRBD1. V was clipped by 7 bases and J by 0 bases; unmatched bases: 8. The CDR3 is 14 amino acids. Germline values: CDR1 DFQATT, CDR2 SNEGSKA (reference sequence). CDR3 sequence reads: CSGLGTDYQETQYF. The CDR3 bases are TGCAGTGGTCTCGGGACAGACTACCAAGAGACCCAGTACTTC.

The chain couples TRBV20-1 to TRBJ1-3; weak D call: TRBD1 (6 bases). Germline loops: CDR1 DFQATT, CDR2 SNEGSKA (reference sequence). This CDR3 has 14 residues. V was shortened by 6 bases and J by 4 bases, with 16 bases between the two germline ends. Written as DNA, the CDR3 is TGCAGTGCCGCAAGGGGGGCGGACGGAAACACCATATATTTT. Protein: CSAARGADGNTIYF.

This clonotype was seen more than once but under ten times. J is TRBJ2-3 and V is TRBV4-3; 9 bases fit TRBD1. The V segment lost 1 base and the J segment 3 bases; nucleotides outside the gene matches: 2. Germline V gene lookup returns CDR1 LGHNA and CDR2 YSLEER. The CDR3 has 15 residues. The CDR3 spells CASSQGQGGTDTQYF. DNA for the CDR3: TGCGCCAGCAGCCAAGGACAGGGGGGAACAGATACGCAGTATTTT.

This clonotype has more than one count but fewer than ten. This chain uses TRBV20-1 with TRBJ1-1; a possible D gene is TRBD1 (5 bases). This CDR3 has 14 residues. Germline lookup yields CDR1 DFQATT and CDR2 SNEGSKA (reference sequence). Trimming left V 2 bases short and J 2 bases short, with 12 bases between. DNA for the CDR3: TGCAGTGCTAGACGCGTGGGGGGTAACACTGAAGCTTTCTTT. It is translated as CSARRVGGNTEAFF.

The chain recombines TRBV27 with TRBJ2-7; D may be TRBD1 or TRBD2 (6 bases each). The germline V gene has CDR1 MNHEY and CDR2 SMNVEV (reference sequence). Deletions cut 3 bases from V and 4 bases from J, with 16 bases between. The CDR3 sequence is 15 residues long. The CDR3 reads CASSFRAGEAYEQYF. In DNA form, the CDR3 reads TGTGCCAGCAGTTTCCGGGCAGGGGAGGCATACGAGCAGTACTTC.

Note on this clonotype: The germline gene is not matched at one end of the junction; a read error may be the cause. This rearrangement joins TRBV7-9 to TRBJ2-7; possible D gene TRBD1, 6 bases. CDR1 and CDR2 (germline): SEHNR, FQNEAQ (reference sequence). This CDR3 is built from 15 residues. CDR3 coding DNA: TGTGCCAGCAGCTTAGGCAGGGGCTTGTCCTACGATCAGTACTTC. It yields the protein CASSLGRGLSYDQYF.

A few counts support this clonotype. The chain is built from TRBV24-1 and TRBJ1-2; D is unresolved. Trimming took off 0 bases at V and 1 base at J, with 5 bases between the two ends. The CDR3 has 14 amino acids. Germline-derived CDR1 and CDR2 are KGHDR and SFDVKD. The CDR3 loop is CATSDLTINYGYTF. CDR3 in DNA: TGTGCCACCAGTGATTTGACAATTAACTATGGCTACACCTTC.

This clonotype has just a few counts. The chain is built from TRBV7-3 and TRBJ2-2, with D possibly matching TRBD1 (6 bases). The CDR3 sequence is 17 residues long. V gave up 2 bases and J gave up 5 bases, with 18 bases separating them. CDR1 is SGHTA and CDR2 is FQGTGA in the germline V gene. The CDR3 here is CASSLFGGALDTGELFF. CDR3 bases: TGTGCCAGCAGCTTATTTGGGGGCGCGCTGGATACCGGGGAGCTGTTTTTT.

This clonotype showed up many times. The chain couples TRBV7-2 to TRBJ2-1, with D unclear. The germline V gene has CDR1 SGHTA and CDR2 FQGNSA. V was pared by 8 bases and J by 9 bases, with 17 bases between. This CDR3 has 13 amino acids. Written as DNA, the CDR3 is TGTGCCAGCCGATGGGTCTCCGGGCTTGAGCAGTTCTTC. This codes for CASRWVSGLEQFF.

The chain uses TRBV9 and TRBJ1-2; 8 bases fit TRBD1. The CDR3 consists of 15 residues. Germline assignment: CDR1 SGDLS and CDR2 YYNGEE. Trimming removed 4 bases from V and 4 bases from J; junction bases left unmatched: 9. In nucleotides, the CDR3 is TGTGCCAGCAGCAAGACAGGGGAAGTGAGCTATGGCTACACCTTC. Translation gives CASSKTGEVSYGYTF.

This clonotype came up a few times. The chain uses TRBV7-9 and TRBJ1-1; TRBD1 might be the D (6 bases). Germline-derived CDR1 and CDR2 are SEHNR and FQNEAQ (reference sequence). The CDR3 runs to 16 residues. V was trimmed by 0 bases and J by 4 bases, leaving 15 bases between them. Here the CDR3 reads CASSLAAGALGTEAFF. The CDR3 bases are TGTGCCAGCAGCTTAGCGGCAGGGGCTCTGGGCACTGAAGCTTTCTTT.

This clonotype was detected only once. CDR3 DNA: TGTGCTAGTGGTTTGACCCTGGGACAGCCAACAAATCAGCCCCAGCATTTT. It specifies CASGLTLGQPTNQPQHF. V and J are TRBV12-5 and TRBJ1-5; TRBD1 agrees at 7 bases. V shed 2 bases and J 4 bases; nucleotides not matched to a gene: 11. The CDR3 spans 17 residues. CDR1 is LGHNT and CDR2 is FRNRAP in the germline V gene.

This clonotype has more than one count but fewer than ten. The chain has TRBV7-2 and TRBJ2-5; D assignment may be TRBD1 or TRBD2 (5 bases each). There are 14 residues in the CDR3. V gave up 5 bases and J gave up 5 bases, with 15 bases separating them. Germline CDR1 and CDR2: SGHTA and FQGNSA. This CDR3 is CASSDGTVGETQYF. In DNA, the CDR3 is TGTGCCAGCAGCGATGGGACGGTGGGGGAGACCCAGTACTTC.

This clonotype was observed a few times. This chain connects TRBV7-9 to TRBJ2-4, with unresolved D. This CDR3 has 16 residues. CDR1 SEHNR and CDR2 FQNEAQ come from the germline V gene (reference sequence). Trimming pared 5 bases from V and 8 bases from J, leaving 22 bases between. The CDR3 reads CASSPLGSSGLDIQYF. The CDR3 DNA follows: TGTGCCAGCAGCCCCCTAGGGTCATCTGGGCTGGACATTCAGTACTTC.

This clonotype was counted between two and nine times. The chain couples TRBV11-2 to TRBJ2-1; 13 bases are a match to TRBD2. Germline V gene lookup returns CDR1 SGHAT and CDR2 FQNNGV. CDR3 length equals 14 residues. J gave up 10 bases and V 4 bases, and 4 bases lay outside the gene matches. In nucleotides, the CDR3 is TGTGCCAGCAGCTCACTAGCGGGGGGGCGAGAGCAGTTCTTC. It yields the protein CASSSLAGGREQFF.

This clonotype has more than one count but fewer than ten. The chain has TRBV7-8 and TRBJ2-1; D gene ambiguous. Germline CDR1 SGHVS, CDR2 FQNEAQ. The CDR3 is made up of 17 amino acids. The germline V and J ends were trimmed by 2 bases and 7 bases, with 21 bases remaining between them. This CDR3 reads CASSLIEPHKAINEQFF. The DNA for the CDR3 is TGTGCCAGCAGCTTAATCGAACCCCATAAGGCAATAAATGAGCAGTTCTTC.

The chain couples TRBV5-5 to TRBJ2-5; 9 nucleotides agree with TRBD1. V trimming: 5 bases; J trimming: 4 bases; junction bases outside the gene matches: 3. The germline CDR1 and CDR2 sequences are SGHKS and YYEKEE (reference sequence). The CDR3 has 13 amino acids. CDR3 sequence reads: CASRGTGRETQYF. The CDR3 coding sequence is TGTGCCAGCAGAGGGACAGGGCGAGAGACCCAGTACTTC.

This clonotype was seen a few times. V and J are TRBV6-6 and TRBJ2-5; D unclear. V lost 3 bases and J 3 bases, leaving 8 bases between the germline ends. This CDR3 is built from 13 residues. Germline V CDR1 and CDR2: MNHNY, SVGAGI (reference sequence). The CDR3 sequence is CASSYGREETQYF. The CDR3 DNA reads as TGTGCCAGCAGTTATGGCCGGGAAGAGACCCAGTACTTC.

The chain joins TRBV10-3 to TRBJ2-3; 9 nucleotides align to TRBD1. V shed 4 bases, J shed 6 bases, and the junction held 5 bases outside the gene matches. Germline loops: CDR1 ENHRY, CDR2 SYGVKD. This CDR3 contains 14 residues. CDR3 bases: TGTGCCATCAGTGGGACAGGGGCTGGGGATACGCAGTATTTT. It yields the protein CAISGTGAGDTQYF.

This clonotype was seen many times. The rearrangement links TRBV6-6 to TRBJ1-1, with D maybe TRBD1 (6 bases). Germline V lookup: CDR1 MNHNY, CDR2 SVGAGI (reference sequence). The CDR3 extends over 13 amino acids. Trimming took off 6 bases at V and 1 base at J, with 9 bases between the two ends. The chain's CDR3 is CASRPGQNTEAFF. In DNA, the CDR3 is TGTGCCAGCAGACCGGGACAGAACACTGAAGCTTTCTTT.